What follows are 22 T cell receptor beta chains derived from one specimen sequenced in a study of T cell responses to AZD1222 COVID-19 vaccine. Produced via immunoSEQ multiplex PCR; TCRdb's table is partial and in-frame only. This sample has around 75,000 clones; 80% to 90% occur once, and the top ten carry less than 15%. The specimen comprised peripheral blood, sampled on day 0 of AZD1222 vaccination. These receptors originate from an adult in good health.

V gene TRBV5-4 combines with J gene TRBJ1-2; 9 bases fit TRBD1. The ends lost 4 bases at V and 6 bases at J; junction bases unmatched: 13. Germline CDR1 is SGHNT and CDR2 is YYREEE (reference sequence). The CDR3 loop spans 16 amino acids. The CDR3: CASSVQRTGALDGYTF. The CDR3 DNA reads TGTGCCAGCAGCGTCCAGAGGACAGGGGCCCTAGATGGCTACACCTTC.

This clone occurred a few times. The rearrangement joins TRBV18 to TRBJ1-3, with D hard to call. This CDR3 contains 16 residues. Germline assignment: CDR1 KGHSH and CDR2 LQKENI. The V end was cut by 2 bases, the J end by 0 bases, with 11 bases between. The CDR3 sequence: CASSPAAANSGNTIYF. The CDR3 DNA reads TGTGCCAGCTCACCAGCCGCTGCTAACTCTGGAAACACCATATATTTT.

This rearrangement joins TRBV5-1 to TRBJ2-7; 10 nucleotides align to TRBD1. CDR1 SGHRS and CDR2 YFSETQ come from the germline V gene. This CDR3 spans 14 amino acids. The junction had 3 bases not matched to a gene; V was cut back by 4 bases and J by 2 bases. This CDR3 is CASSAGTGAYEQYF. CDR3 nucleotide sequence: TGCGCCAGCAGCGCCGGGACAGGGGCCTACGAGCAGTACTTC.

This chain links TRBV7-9 with TRBJ2-1, with D possibly matching TRBD2 (6 bases). The V end lost 6 bases, the J end lost 0 bases, and 12 bases lay between the germline ends. There are 15 residues in the CDR3. Germline V CDR1 and CDR2: SEHNR, FQNEAQ (reference sequence). The CDR3 DNA is TGTGCCAGCAGTCCTTCCGGGAGCTCCTACAATGAGCAGTTCTTC. This encodes CASSPSGSSYNEQFF.

The rearrangement links TRBV6-5 to TRBJ1-1, with 8 nucleotides matching TRBD1. V lost 2 bases, J lost 7 bases, and 3 bases stayed unmatched. The V gene's germline CDR1 is MNHEY and CDR2 SVGAGI. The CDR3 sequence is 13 residues long. The CDR3 nucleotides read TGTGCCAGCAGTTACACAGACAGGGGTGAAGCTTTCTTT. Encoded protein: CASSYTDRGEAFF.

The chain uses TRBV27 and TRBJ1-5; 7 bases are shared with TRBD1. Germline V lookup: CDR1 MNHEY, CDR2 SMNVEV (reference sequence). The V and J ends lost 6 bases and 6 bases, in that order; junction bases with no gene match: 8. This CDR3 has 14 amino acids. CDR3 residues: CASRNRQGSQPQHF. CDR3 DNA: TGTGCCAGCAGGAATCGACAGGGTAGTCAGCCCCAGCATTTT.

The chain has TRBV4-2 and TRBJ2-1, with D unclear. The CDR3 runs 14 residues. The germline V and J ends were trimmed by 4 bases and 8 bases, with 15 bases remaining between them. In germline, CDR1 is LGHNA, CDR2 YNFKEQ. The CDR3 spells CASSRSASNYEQFF. CDR3 DNA: TGTGCCAGCAGCCGCTCCGCTAGTAACTATGAGCAGTTCTTC.

The rearrangement uses TRBV7-9 and TRBJ1-5; no reliable D call. CDR1 and CDR2 from the germline V gene are SEHNR and FQNEAQ (reference sequence). V lost 1 base to trimming and J lost 0 bases, with 7 bases between them. The CDR3 is made up of 15 amino acids. CDR3 amino acids: CASSLGGYSNQPQHF. The CDR3 DNA reads TGTGCCAGCAGCTTAGGGGGTTATAGCAATCAGCCCCAGCATTTT. The variable domain in full, with the rest retrieved from reference TRBV7-9 and TRBJ1-5, is DTGVSQNPRHKITKRGQNVTFRCDPISEHNRLYWYRQTLGQGPEFLTYFQNEAQLEKSRLLSDRFSAERPKGSFSTLEIQRTEQGDSAMYLCASSLGGYSNQPQHFGDGTRLSIL.

J is TRBJ1-5 and V is TRBV24-1; 7 bases fit TRBD1. CDR3 size: 14 residues. V shed 5 bases, J shed 5 bases, and the junction held 5 bases outside the gene matches. The germline V gene has CDR1 KGHDR and CDR2 SFDVKD. As DNA, the CDR3 is TGTGCCACCAGTGCCAGGGGGAGAGATCAGCCCCAGCATTTT. Residues: CATSARGRDQPQHF.

This clone came up once. The chain employs TRBV3-1 (or the pseudogene TRBV3-2) and TRBJ1-2, with 10 bases aligning to TRBD1. V lost 0 bases to trimming and J lost 3 bases; unmatched junction nucleotides: 7. Germline V gene lookup returns CDR1 LGHDT and CDR2 YNNKEL (reference sequence). This CDR3 has 17 amino acids. CDR3 bases: TGTGCCAGCAGCCAAGATCTTGCGACAGGGGGCGACTATGGCTACACCTTC. The encoded protein is CASSQDLATGGDYGYTF.

This rearrangement joins TRBV7-2 to TRBJ2-4; the match to TRBD2 covers 12 bases. Germline assignment: CDR1 SGHTA and CDR2 FQGNSA. J was trimmed by 3 bases and V by 6 bases; bases with no gene match: 0. This CDR3 region has 14 residues. As DNA, the CDR3 is TGTGCCAGCAGGACTAGCGGGGGCAAAAACATTCAGTACTTC. It specifies CASRTSGGKNIQYF.

The chain has TRBV18 and TRBJ1-2; D gene unclear. The CDR3 has 14 amino acids. Trimming took 6 bases from V and 6 from J, leaving 17 bases between them. The germline CDR1 and CDR2 sequences are KGHSH and LQKENI. The CDR3 coding sequence is TGTGCCAGCTCCCTAGAGGTTTCCGCAGATGGCTACACCTTC. Translated, it gives CASSLEVSADGYTF.

This chain uses TRBV25-1 with TRBJ1-2; weak D call: TRBD1 (5 bases). The ends were cut back, 2 bases at V and 4 bases at J, with 11 bases in the middle. The CDR3 extends over 14 amino acids. The germline V gene encodes CDR1 MGHDK and CDR2 SYGVNS. Here the CDR3 DNA reads TGTGCCAGCAGTGAAGGGGGTGTGGGCTATGGCTACACCTTC. As protein: CASSEGGVGYGYTF.

The sample holds one count of this clone. The rearrangement uses TRBV19 and TRBJ1-1; maybe TRBD1 (6 bases). The germline CDR1 and CDR2 sequences are LNHDA and SQIVND (reference sequence). The V and J ends lost 3 bases and 4 bases respectively, with 15 bases between them. CDR3 length: 15 amino acids. In nucleotides, the CDR3 is TGTGCCAGTAGTATGGGGGCGGGGGTCTTCACTGAAGCTTTCTTT. Translation gives CASSMGAGVFTEAFF.

This clone was observed once. The J gene is TRBJ2-5, the V gene TRBV27, with unresolved D. This CDR3 is built from 15 residues. The V gene's germline CDR1 is MNHEY and CDR2 SMNVEV (reference sequence). V dropped 5 bases and J dropped 5 bases, with 18 bases sitting between them. DNA for the CDR3: TGTGCCAGCAGTCCCGCGTCCGGGCGTAGGGAGACCCAGTACTTC. It codes for CASSPASGRRETQYF.

This clone has only a few counts. The chain links TRBV11-2 to TRBJ1-1, with D unresolved. Trimming pared 5 bases from V and 9 bases from J, leaving 16 bases between. The CDR3 consists of 13 residues. The germline V gene encodes CDR1 SGHAT and CDR2 FQNNGV. The CDR3 DNA is TGTGCCAGCAGCCTAAGAGAAGGGCTTAAAGCTTTCTTT. Translation gives CASSLREGLKAFF.

For the CDR3, the DNA is TGTGCCAGCAGCTCTGGACGGCAAGCTAACTATGGCTACACCTTC. It specifies CASSSGRQANYGYTF. The gene calls are TRBV5-4 and TRBJ1-2, with D unresolved. Trimming removed 3 bases from V and 0 bases from J, with 12 bases in between. CDR1 SGHNT and CDR2 YYREEE come from the germline V gene (reference sequence). This CDR3 is 15 amino acids long.

This sequence joins TRBV7-8 and TRBJ1-4; 7 bases match TRBD1. This CDR3 contains 16 residues. The junction had 6 bases not matched to a gene; V was cut back by 5 bases and J by 0 bases. Germline V gene data show CDR1 as SGHVS and CDR2 as FQNEAQ. This CDR3 is CASSPTGETTNEKLFF. In nucleotides, the CDR3 is TGTGCCAGCAGCCCCACAGGGGAAACAACTAATGAAAAACTGTTTTTT.

The chain couples TRBV7-6 to TRBJ1-4; D possibly corresponds to TRBD1 (5 bases). Looked up from germline, CDR1 is SGHVS and CDR2 is FNYEAQ. The CDR3 spans 16 residues. V lost 5 bases to trimming and J lost 6 bases, with 19 bases between them. The CDR3: CASSQNRGGGDEKLFF. The CDR3 DNA reads as TGTGCCAGCAGCCAAAACCGGGGTGGGGGAGATGAAAAACTGTTTTTT.

The J gene is TRBJ2-1, the V gene TRBV5-1; D remains ambiguous. The CDR3 covers 13 residues. Deletions cut 4 bases from V and 0 bases from J, with 5 bases between. The germline CDR1 and CDR2 sequences are SGHRS and YFSETQ. The DNA of the CDR3 is TGCGCCAGCAGCGCATCCTCCTACAATGAGCAGTTCTTC. It is translated as CASSASSYNEQFF. Combining the CDR3 with reference TRBV5-1 and TRBJ2-1 gives the whole variable domain KAGVTQTPRYLIKTRGQQVTLSCSPISGHRSVSWYQQTPGQGLQFLFEYFSETQRNKGNFPGRFSGRQFSNSRSEMNVSTLELGDSALYLCASSASSYNEQFFGPGTRLTVL.

V and J are TRBV7-2 and TRBJ2-7, with D possibly being TRBD1 (5 bases). The CDR3 length is 13 residues. V dropped 2 bases and J dropped 8 bases, with 13 bases sitting between them. The V gene's germline CDR1 is SGHTA and CDR2 FQGNSA. The CDR3 sequence is CASSLQGLRKQYF. The CDR3 DNA follows: TGTGCCAGCAGCTTACAGGGCCTACGAAAGCAGTACTTC.

The CDR3, as DNA: TGTGCCAGTAGTATTGTAACCAGAGGAAGCAATCAGCCCCAGCATTTT. As protein: CASSIVTRGSNQPQHF. The V gene is TRBV19, the J gene TRBJ1-5; D unclear. CDR3 length equals 16 residues. V lost 3 bases and J 1 base, leaving 13 bases between the germline ends. Germline V gene sequence: CDR1 LNHDA, CDR2 SQIVND (reference sequence).